These 29 T cell receptor beta chains were all obtained from the same sample, sequenced in a study of beta chain features in type 1 diabetes. Expressed TCRB transcripts were sequenced after all isolated RNA was converted to cDNA. The method was immunoSEQ multiplex PCR; TCRdb's version includes in-frame clones alone and lacks a portion of them. The repertoire includes around 320,000 clones, 14% of them detected once, and about 6.6% sits in the top ten. Sequencing was carried out using central memory CD4+ T cells from blood. The receptors stem from a man under 40 in good health.

There are many counts of this clone. The same CDR3 is also encoded by other DNA sequences in this sample. The CDR3 spells CASGWGRRQETQYF. DNA for the CDR3: TGTGCCAGCGGTTGGGGCAGGCGGCAAGAGACCCAGTACTTC. The chain carries TRBV2 and TRBJ2-5; D perhaps matches TRBD1 (5 bases). In germline, CDR1 is SNHLY, CDR2 FYNNEI. This CDR3 spans 14 amino acids. Trimming removed 8 bases at V and 2 bases at J, with 15 bases between.

In the case of this clone: Other DNA sequences in this sample translate to the same CDR3. The chain links TRBV15 to TRBJ2-5; D may be TRBD1 or TRBD2 (5 bases each). The CDR3 is 13 residues long. CDR1 LNHNV and CDR2 YYDKDF come from the germline V gene (reference sequence). Trimming stripped 1 base from V and 3 bases from J, with 6 bases between. CDR3 DNA sequence: TGTGCCACCAGCAGAGGAGGGGAAGAGACCCAGTACTTC. Encoded protein: CATSRGGEETQYF.

The gene calls are TRBV6-6 and TRBJ2-7, with 9 positions matching TRBD1. V shed 5 bases, J shed 7 bases, and the junction held 6 bases outside the gene matches. The CDR3 is 13 residues long. CDR1 is MNHNY, CDR2 SVGAGI, per germline (reference sequence). The CDR3 nucleotides read TGTGCCAGCAGTGCGGGACAGGGTTTGGAGCAGTACGTC. Its translation is CASSAGQGLEQYV.

The CDR3, as DNA: TGTGCCAGCAGCTCAACCTTGGGGGTCACTGAAGCTTTCTTT. Translating it yields CASSSTLGVTEAFF. The chain links TRBV7-2 to TRBJ1-1, with D perhaps matching TRBD1 (5 bases). CDR3 length equals 14 residues. V dropped 4 bases and J dropped 4 bases, with 13 bases sitting between them. Per germline, CDR1 SGHTA and CDR2 FQGNSA.

The table lists this clone with a few counts. The chain carries TRBV11-3 and TRBJ2-1; D is unresolved. From germline, CDR1 is SGHNT and CDR2 YENEEA. The CDR3 sequence is 16 residues long. Trimming shortened V by 3 bases and J by 7 bases, and 19 bases separated the two germline ends. The CDR3 here is CASSLYEGKIGNEQFF. The CDR3 bases are TGTGCCAGCAGCTTGTATGAAGGGAAAATCGGGAATGAGCAGTTCTTC.

This clone came up a few times. The chain carries TRBV7-7 and TRBJ2-5, with D tentatively TRBD1 or TRBD2 (6 bases each). V dropped 5 bases and J dropped 5 bases, with 18 bases sitting between them. The length of the CDR3 is 15 residues. Germline V lookup: CDR1 SSHAT, CDR2 FNYEAQ (reference sequence). The CDR3 here is CASSRMGGLLETQYF. The CDR3 region has the DNA TGTGCCAGCAGCCGGATGGGGGGCCTGTTGGAGACCCAGTACTTC. Full variable domain (outside the CDR3, taken from reference TRBV7-7 and TRBJ2-5): GAGVSQSPRYKVTKRGQDVTLRCDPISSHATLYWYQQALGQGPEFLTYFNYEAQPDKSGLPSDRFSAERPEGSISTLTIQRTEQRDSAMYRCASSRMGGLLETQYFGPGTRLLVL.

Comments on this clone: The identical CDR3 is also encoded by other nucleotide sequences in the sample. The V and J genes are TRBV11-2 and TRBJ2-5; TRBD1 might be the D (5 bases). This CDR3 has 15 residues. V gave up 1 base and J gave up 2 bases, with 11 bases separating them. CDR1 is SGHAT and CDR2 is FQNNGV in the germline V gene. The CDR3 nucleotides read TGTGCCAGCAGCTTAGGCCTACAGGTACAAGAGACCCAGTACTTC. Translating gives CASSLGLQVQETQYF.

This clone was recorded a few times. The chain links TRBV2 to TRBJ2-7, with D possibly matching TRBD2 (6 bases). The CDR3 runs to 14 residues. Trimming took off 6 bases at V and 4 bases at J, with 16 bases between the two ends. Germline V gene data show CDR1 as SNHLY and CDR2 as FYNNEI. CDR3 DNA sequence: TGTGCCAGCAGCGGAGAATTAGGAGGGTACGAGCAGTACTTC. Translating it yields CASSGELGGYEQYF.

In this sample, this clone turned up a few times. The chain is built from TRBV10-3 and TRBJ2-5; TRBD1 matches 10 bases. The CDR3 covers 15 residues. Per germline, CDR1 ENHRY and CDR2 SYGVKD. With 10 bases clipped from V and 5 bases from J, the junction kept 13 bases outside the gene matches. CDR3 sequence: CASRPGQGLRETQYF. CDR3 nucleotide sequence: TGTGCCAGCCGGCCGGGACAGGGGTTGCGGGAGACCCAGTACTTC.

The chain couples TRBV25-1 to TRBJ2-5; 11 bases are shared with TRBD1. The DNA matches TRBJ2-7 better at its end, which makes the J call doubtful. The CDR3 consists of 14 residues. CDR1 MGHDK and CDR2 SYGVNS come from the germline V gene. The CDR3 bases are TGTGCCAGCAGTTCGGACAGGGGGCCCCGCGAGCAGTACTTC. It specifies CASSSDRGPREQYF.

V gene TRBV6-1 combines with J gene TRBJ2-5; 8 bases fit TRBD2. The germline CDR1 and CDR2 sequences are MNHNS and SASEGT. V lost 4 bases and J lost 4; bases outside the gene matches: 2. The CDR3 extends over 13 amino acids. CDR3 sequence reads: CASSVSGGETQYF. Here the CDR3 DNA reads TGTGCCAGCAGTGTGAGCGGGGGAGAGACCCAGTACTTC.

This clone was seen a few times. The rearrangement joins TRBV30 to TRBJ1-5, with TRBD1 matching 9 bases. The CDR3 is 13 amino acids. Germline lookup yields CDR1 GTSNPN and CDR2 SVGIG (reference sequence). The ends lost 1 base at V and 6 bases at J; junction bases unmatched: 1. The chain's CDR3 is CAWSGQGVQPQHF. For the CDR3, the DNA is TGTGCCTGGAGTGGACAGGGGGTTCAGCCCCAGCATTTT. The full variable domain, its missing parts supplied by reference TRBV30 and TRBJ1-5, is SQTIHQWPATLVQPVGSPLSLECTVEGTSNPNLYWYRQAAGRGLQLLFYSVGIGQISSEVPQNLSASRPQDRQFILSSKKLLLSDSGFYLCAWSGQGVQPQHFGDGTRLSIL.

This clone occurred many times. The chain has TRBV19 and TRBJ2-1; D gene unclear. Trimming took off 4 bases at V and 9 bases at J, with 7 bases between the two ends. Looked up from germline, CDR1 is LNHDA and CDR2 is SQIVND (reference sequence). This CDR3 spans 11 amino acids. For the CDR3, the DNA is TGTGCCAGTAGTAGAGGTACTGAGCAGTTCTTC. This sequence encodes CASSRGTEQFF.

In this sample, this clone turned up a few times. The chain uses TRBV6-6 and TRBJ2-5; D perhaps matches TRBD2 (5 bases). Germline V gene data show CDR1 as MNHNY and CDR2 as SVGAGI (reference sequence). The CDR3 contains 13 residues. Trimming shortened V by 6 bases and J by 3 bases, and 11 bases separated the two germline ends. CDR3 residues: CASSPPGKETQYF. CDR3 nucleotide sequence: TGTGCCAGCAGCCCCCCCGGGAAAGAGACCCAGTACTTC.

The chain recombines TRBV7-9 with TRBJ2-4, with 8 bases that match TRBD1. Unmatched junction bases numbered 8, after V lost 4 bases and J lost 0 bases. The CDR3 spans 17 residues. Germline V gene sequence: CDR1 SEHNR, CDR2 FQNEAQ (reference sequence). The CDR3 reads CASSSDRGKVAKNIQYF. CDR3 coding DNA: TGTGCCAGCAGCTCCGACAGGGGTAAAGTAGCCAAAAACATTCAGTACTTC. Drawing the rest from reference TRBV7-9 and TRBJ2-4, the complete variable domain is DTGVSQNPRHKITKRGQNVTFRCDPISEHNRLYWYRQTLGQGPEFLTYFQNEAQLEKSRLLSDRFSAERPKGSFSTLEIQRTEQGDSAMYLCASSSDRGKVAKNIQYFGAGTRLSVL.

J is TRBJ1-1 and V is TRBV7-2; 7 bases line up with TRBD1. This CDR3 region has 16 residues. Germline V lookup: CDR1 SGHTA, CDR2 FQGNSA. The V gene end was trimmed by 4 bases and the J gene end by 4 bases; junction bases not matched to a gene: 12. CDR3 loop: CASSSTDRARGTEAFF. The DNA for the CDR3 is TGTGCCAGCAGCTCGACCGACAGGGCTAGGGGCACTGAAGCTTTCTTT.

This clone was seen a handful of times. The chain recombines TRBV5-1 with TRBJ2-3; 8 bases fit TRBD2. The CDR3 totals 15 residues. Germline trimming cut 4 bases from V and 2 bases from J; bases unmatched to any gene: 6. CDR1 and CDR2 (germline): SGHRS, YFSETQ. The CDR3 coding sequence is TGCGCCAGCAGCCCGAATAGCGGGATCACAGATACGCAGTATTTT. Translating it yields CASSPNSGITDTQYF.

The chain has TRBV11-2 and TRBJ2-4, with D possibly being TRBD1 (5 bases). Between the trimmed V and J ends, which lost 5 bases and 3 bases, there was a span of 17 bases. The CDR3 has 16 amino acids. Germline CDR1 and CDR2: SGHAT and FQNNGV. This CDR3 reads CASSGWGGPNKNIQYF. DNA for the CDR3: TGTGCCAGCAGCGGGTGGGGCGGACCTAACAAAAACATTCAGTACTTC.

The table lists this clone with a few counts. The genes are TRBV10-3 and TRBJ2-5; TRBD2 agrees at 7 bases. The length of the CDR3 is 13 residues. Germline loops: CDR1 ENHRY, CDR2 SYGVKD. The V and J ends lost 8 bases and 3 bases, in that order; junction bases with no gene match: 6. CDR3 nucleotide sequence: TGTGCCATCGCGCGGGAGTATAAAGAGACCCAGTACTTC. It encodes CAIAREYKETQYF.

There are a few counts of this clone. This chain connects TRBV2 to TRBJ1-5, with D possibly TRBD1 on 5 matching bases. This CDR3 spans 14 amino acids. V lost 4 bases and J lost 9, with 16 bases in between. The germline V gene encodes CDR1 SNHLY and CDR2 FYNNEI. The CDR3 DNA follows: TGTGCCAGCAGTGTTAACGGGGGATCATGGCCCCAGCATTTT. Its protein is CASSVNGGSWPQHF.

The chain is built from TRBV10-3 and TRBJ2-2, with D perhaps TRBD1 (6 bases). This CDR3 is 14 amino acids long. Deletions cut 10 bases from V and 2 bases from J, with 14 bases between. From germline, CDR1 is ENHRY and CDR2 SYGVKD. This CDR3 reads CATLGQLNTGELFF. CDR3 nucleotide sequence: TGTGCCACCTTAGGACAGCTAAACACCGGGGAGCTGTTTTTT.

The rearrangement links TRBV14 to TRBJ2-2; no clear D gene. Germline CDR1 and CDR2: SGHDN and FVKESK. With 3 bases removed from V and 1 base from J, the gap between germline ends came to 15 bases. CDR3 length: 17 residues. The CDR3 here is CASSHPSGSWNTGELFF. The CDR3 DNA sequence: TGTGCCAGCAGCCATCCCTCGGGTTCGTGGAACACCGGGGAGCTGTTTTTT.

V and J are TRBV6-6 and TRBJ2-5; D gene ambiguous. Germline lookup yields CDR1 MNHNY and CDR2 SVGAGI (reference sequence). V lost 0 bases and J lost 2, with 10 bases in between. This CDR3 has 15 amino acids. CDR3 nucleotides: TGTGCCAGCAGTTACTCGCTGTCTCCACAAGAGACCCAGTACTTC. It encodes CASSYSLSPQETQYF.

This clone has just a few counts. A read error is likely here: a far larger clone is one base away. Additional DNA sequences in this sample encode the identical CDR3. The chain recombines TRBV11-2 with TRBJ2-2; D gene unclear. CDR3 length equals 13 residues. The germline V and J ends were trimmed by 1 base and 3 bases, with 3 bases remaining between them. The germline gives CDR1 SGHAT, CDR2 FQNNGV. In nucleotides, the CDR3 is TGTGCCAGCAGCTTAGTAGACACCGGGGAGCTGTTTTTT. This translates into CASSLVDTGELFF.

The V call is TRBV18, the J call TRBJ1-5; maybe TRBD1 (6 bases). CDR1 is KGHSH and CDR2 is LQKENI in the germline V gene. The CDR3 spans 14 residues. Trimming pared 3 bases from V and 6 bases from J, leaving 12 bases between. Written as DNA, the CDR3 is TGTGCCAGCTCACCGTCGCAGGGGAGTCAGCCCCAGCATTTT. As protein: CASSPSQGSQPQHF.

The table lists this clone with a count of one. The chain combines TRBV7-8 with TRBJ1-5, with 9 positions matching TRBD1. V lost 3 bases, J lost 6 bases, and 9 bases stayed unmatched. CDR3 length: 16 residues. Per germline, CDR1 SGHVS and CDR2 FQNEAQ. This chain's CDR3 is CASSFRDREQGQPQHF. The CDR3 nucleotides are TGTGCCAGCAGCTTCCGGGACAGGGAACAGGGTCAGCCCCAGCATTTT. Full variable domain (outside the CDR3, taken from reference TRBV7-8 and TRBJ1-5): GAGVSQSPRYKVAKRGQDVALRCDPISGHVSLFWYQQALGQGPEFLTYFQNEAQLDKSGLPSDRFFAERPEGSVSTLKIQRTQQEDSAVYLCASSFRDREQGQPQHFGDGTRLSIL.

This clone has at least ten counts. Different DNA sequences within this sample yield the same CDR3. The genes are TRBV14 and TRBJ2-1; D gene unclear. The CDR3 is made up of 14 amino acids. V was shortened by 6 bases and J by 0 bases, with 9 bases between the two germline ends. Germline CDR1 reads SGHDN; CDR2 reads FVKESK. Here the CDR3 DNA reads TGTGCCAGCAGTCCGGAGAGCTCCTACAATGAGCAGTTCTTC. It is translated as CASSPESSYNEQFF.

This clone was found a few times. The chain links TRBV11-3 to TRBJ1-3; no definite D call. CDR1 and CDR2 from the germline V gene are SGHNT and YENEEA. V lost 5 bases, J lost 8 bases, and 1 base lay in between. The length of the CDR3 is 9 residues. The CDR3, as DNA: TGTGCCAGCAGCCACACCATATATTTT. Its translation is CASSHTIYF.

V and J are TRBV19 and TRBJ2-4, with 10 bases lining up with TRBD1. The length of the CDR3 is 14 residues. CDR1 LNHDA and CDR2 SQIVND come from the germline V gene (reference sequence). Trimming at V came to 6 bases and at J to 8 bases, leaving 7 bases not matched to a gene. The chain's CDR3 is CASSLGQGWDIQYF. The CDR3 coding sequence is TGTGCCAGTAGCTTGGGACAGGGGTGGGACATTCAGTACTTC.